The rows below give T cell receptor beta chains drawn from one sample of a study of cytomegalovirus exposure and HLA in healthy donors. The method was immunoSEQ multiplex PCR; TCRdb's version includes in-frame clones alone and lacks a portion of them. This sample has about 160,000 clones; approximately 90% occur once, and the top ten carry over 0.8%. Sequencing was done on a sample of PBMCs. Every receptor here comes from a woman aged 30 to 39 in good health and CMV-seronegative. CDR3s include the opening cysteine and the closing phenylalanine or tryptophan. D genes are given only for firm matches. Size values are once, few and many counts, or a class for expanded clones, and some rows have none.

d_gene	j_gene	v_gene	abundance	len	CDR3nt	CDR3aa
TRBD1	TRBJ1-1	TRBV5-5	NA	14	TGTGCCAGCAGCCTAAGGGGGCTGGACACTGAAGCTTTCTTT	CASSLRGLDTEAFF
TRBD1	TRBJ2-7	TRBV9	NA	14	TGTGCCAGCTCTTTAGGGACAGGGGGCTACGAGCAGTACTTC	CASSLGTGGYEQYF
TRBD2	TRBJ2-7	TRBV18	NA	14	TGTGCCAGCTCGGAAGCGGGGGTAACCTACGAGCAGTACTTC	CASSEAGVTYEQYF
TRBD1	TRBJ1-2	TRBV7-9	NA	14	TGTGCCAGCAGCCCGACAGGGGAGAACTATGGCTACACCTTC	CASSPTGENYGYTF
TRBD1	TRBJ1-2	TRBV7-9	NA	12	TGTGCCAGCAGCATAACAGGGGGTGGCTACACCTTC	CASSITGGGYTF
NA	TRBJ1-2	TRBV5-1	NA	15	TGCGCCAGCAGCGTAGTCCCTCAGGGTGGATATGGCTACACCTTC	CASSVVPQGGYGYTF
TRBD1	TRBJ1-4	TRBV5-1	NA	17	TGCGCCAGCAGCCCCGGACAGGGGGTTGCAACTAATGAAAAACTGTTTTTT	CASSPGQGVATNEKLFF
NA	TRBJ1-1	TRBV6-6	NA	14	TGTGCCAACACCCGGGGGGAGCTGAACACTGAAGCTTTCTTT	CANTRGELNTEAFF
TRBD2	TRBJ2-7	TRBV18	NA	16	TGTGCCAGCTCACCACCCTCTAGCGGGGCGTCTTACGAGCAGTACTTC	CASSPPSSGASYEQYF
NA	TRBJ2-2	TRBV29-1	NA	15	TGCAGCGTTTCCTACGTACGGGGGAACACCGGGGAGCTGTTTTTT	CSVSYVRGNTGELFF
NA	TRBJ1-1	TRBV6-5	few	11	TGTGCCAGCAGTTACTGGGGGGACGCTTTCTTT	CASSYWGDAFF
TRBD1	TRBJ2-7	TRBV27	NA	13	TGTGCCAGCAGTCCGGGGACAGGAGGACGTCAGTACTTC	CASSPGTGGRQYF
NA	TRBJ2-6	TRBV14	NA	17	TGTGCCAGCAGCCTTCGAACAGGGTACTCTGGGGCCAACGTCCTGACTTTC	CASSLRTGYSGANVLTF
NA	TRBJ2-7	TRBV5-1	NA	14	TGCGCCAGCAGCTTGGCCACGGGACTTTACGAGCAGTACTTC	CASSLATGLYEQYF
TRBD1	TRBJ1-4	TRBV5-1	NA	15	TGCGCCAGCAGCTTTACAGGGGGCGGGGGTGAAAAACTGTTTTTT	CASSFTGGGGEKLFF
NA	TRBJ1-1	TRBV30	few	14	TGTGCCTGGACTGTCGGACACGTGAACACTGAAGCTTTCTTT	CAWTVGHVNTEAFF
NA	TRBJ1-2	TRBV5-6	NA	15	TGTGCCAGCAGCTTGGGAGGCGGGGGCTCGATTGGCTACACCTTC	CASSLGGGGSIGYTF
TRBD1	TRBJ2-6	TRBV5-4	NA	17	TGTGCCAGCATCAAGAAACCTTCAGGGGGAGGGGCCAACGTCCTGACTTTC	CASIKKPSGGGANVLTF
NA	TRBJ1-5	TRBV11-3	NA	16	TGTGCCAGCAGCTTACTGCGCGGGAATCCCAATCAGCCCCAGCATTTT	CASSLLRGNPNQPQHF
NA	TRBJ1-4	TRBV18	few	14	TGTGCCAGCTCACCATCACAGGGCGTGGGGAAACTGTTTTTT	CASSPSQGVGKLFF
NA	TRBJ1-5	TRBV7-2	NA	13	TGTGCCAGCGGCGGACAGCCCAATCAGCCCCAGCATTTT	CASGGQPNQPQHF
NA	TRBJ1-1	TRBV10-2	few	17	TGCGCCAGCAGTGAAGGGGTTGGCCGTCCACTTCACACTGAAGCTTTCTTT	CASSEGVGRPLHTEAFF
TRBD2	TRBJ2-2	TRBV9	NA	16	TGTGCCAGCAGCCAACGACTAGCGGGGGGGCCCGGGGAGCTGTTTTTT	CASSQRLAGGPGELFF
TRBD1	TRBJ1-4	TRBV7-9	once	15	TGTGCGAGCAGTTGGGACAGGGGGACGAATGAAAAACTGTTTTTT	CASSWDRGTNEKLFF
TRBD2	TRBJ2-1	TRBV29-1	NA	15	TGCAGCGTTGAACGGGCTAGCGGGGCCCTCGATGAGCAGTTCTTC	CSVERASGALDEQFF
NA	TRBJ2-3	TRBV7-2	NA	16	TGTGCCAGCAGCTTAGAGGTTTTAGCTAGCACAGATACGCAGTATTTT	CASSLEVLASTDTQYF
NA	TRBJ1-2	TRBV27	NA	14	TGTGCCAGCAGTGGTAACAGGGCGGCCTATGGCTACACCTTC	CASSGNRAAYGYTF
NA	TRBJ2-3	TRBV6-1	NA	15	TGTGCCAGCACCAACGGCGCTCGGGGCACAGATACGCAGTATTTT	CASTNGARGTDTQYF
NA	TRBJ1-5	TRBV10-3	NA	14	TGTGCCATCAGTGCCACGGAGGACAATCAGCCCCAGCATTTT	CAISATEDNQPQHF
TRBD2	TRBJ2-3	TRBV4-3	once	16	TGCGCCAGCAGCCAAGAGTCAGCGGGGGGCACAGATACGCAGTATTTT	CASSQESAGGTDTQYF
NA	TRBJ2-3	TRBV27	NA	15	TGTGCCAGCAGTGCGACCCGACACCGCACAGATACGCAGTATTTT	CASSATRHRTDTQYF
TRBD1	TRBJ2-7	TRBV7-3	few	14	TGTGCCAGCAGCTTAGAGGGGGCGATTAAGGAGCAGTACTTC	CASSLEGAIKEQYF
NA	TRBJ2-2	TRBV9	NA	12	TGTGCCAGCAGCGTATATACCGGGGAGCTGTTTTTT	CASSVYTGELFF
NA	TRBJ2-7	TRBV4-2	NA	16	TGTGCCAGCAGCCACGCCGGTCGGAGGGGCTCCTACGAGCAGTACTTC	CASSHAGRRGSYEQYF
NA	TRBJ2-5	TRBV2	once	14	TGTGCCAGCACGGCTTTGGCGTTCCAAGAGACTCAGTACTTC	CASTALAFQETQYF
NA	TRBJ2-7	TRBV15	NA	15	TGTGCCACCAGCAGTCCGGGACGGAGGGAGTGGGAGCAGTACTTC	CATSSPGRREWEQYF
NA	TRBJ2-2	TRBV5-4	once	17	TGTGCCAGCAGCTTTGGTGGGGCGGCAGCTACTTCGGGGGAGCTGTTTTTT	CASSFGGAAATSGELFF
TRBD2	TRBJ2-1	TRBV4-1	NA	17	TGCGCCAGCAGCCAAGCGCTAGCGGGAGGGCATTACAATGAGCAGTTCTTC	CASSQALAGGHYNEQFF
TRBD2	TRBJ2-1	TRBV25-1	NA	14	TGTGCCAGCAGGAAGAGGGGTGGGGGGGATGAGCAGTTCTTC	CASRKRGGGDEQFF
TRBD2	TRBJ2-5	TRBV2	NA	14	TGTGCCAGCAGTGGGACTAGCGGGGAAGAGACCCAGTACTTC	CASSGTSGEETQYF
NA	TRBJ1-2	TRBV28	NA	16	TGTGCCAGCAGTCCCCCGGGGACAAAAACCCTGGACGGCTACACCTTC	CASSPPGTKTLDGYTF
TRBD1	TRBJ2-7	TRBV10-3	NA	15	TGTGCCATCAGTGAGTCGGACAGGGGATCCTACGAGCAGTACTTC	CAISESDRGSYEQYF
NA	TRBJ2-1	TRBV18	NA	12	TGTGCCAGCTCTCCCCCAATCAATGAGCAGTTCTTC	CASSPPINEQFF
TRBD1	TRBJ1-4	TRBV5-1	few	14	TGCGCCAGCAGCTCGACAGGGGGTGATGAAAAACTGTTTTTT	CASSSTGGDEKLFF
NA	TRBJ2-3	TRBV5-4	NA	15	TGTGCCAGCAGCTTGAACAGGGTGGGAGCAGATACGCAGTATTTT	CASSLNRVGADTQYF
TRBD1	TRBJ1-3	TRBV19	NA	13	TGTGCCGTAGGGACAGGGGTTGGAAACACCATATATTTT	CAVGTGVGNTIYF